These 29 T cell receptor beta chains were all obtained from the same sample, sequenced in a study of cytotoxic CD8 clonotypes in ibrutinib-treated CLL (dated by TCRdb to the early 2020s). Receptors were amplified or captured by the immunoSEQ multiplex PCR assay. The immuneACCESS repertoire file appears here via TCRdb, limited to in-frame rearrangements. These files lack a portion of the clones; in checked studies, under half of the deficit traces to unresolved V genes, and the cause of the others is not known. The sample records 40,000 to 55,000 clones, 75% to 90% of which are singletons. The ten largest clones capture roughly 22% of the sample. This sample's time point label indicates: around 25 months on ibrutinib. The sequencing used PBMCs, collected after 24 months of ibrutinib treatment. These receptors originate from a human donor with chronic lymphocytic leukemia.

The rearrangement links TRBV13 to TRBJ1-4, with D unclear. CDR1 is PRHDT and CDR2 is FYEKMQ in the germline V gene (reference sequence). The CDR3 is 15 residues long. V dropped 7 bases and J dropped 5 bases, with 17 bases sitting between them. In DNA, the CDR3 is TGTGCCAGCACCCAGACGGGCCAGCCGAATGAAAAACTGTTTTTT. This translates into CASTQTGQPNEKLFF.

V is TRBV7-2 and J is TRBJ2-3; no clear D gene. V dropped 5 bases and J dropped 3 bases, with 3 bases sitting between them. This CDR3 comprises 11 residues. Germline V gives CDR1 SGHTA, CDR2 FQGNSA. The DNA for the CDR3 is TGTGCCAGCAGCCTTACAGATACGCAGTATTTT. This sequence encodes CASSLTDTQYF.

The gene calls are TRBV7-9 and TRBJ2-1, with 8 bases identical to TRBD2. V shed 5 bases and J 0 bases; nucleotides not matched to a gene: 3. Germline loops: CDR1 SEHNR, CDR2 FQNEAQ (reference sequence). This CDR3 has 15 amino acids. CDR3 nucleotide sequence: TGTGCCAGCAGCCAGAGCGGGAGCTCCTACAATGAGCAGTTCTTC. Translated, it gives CASSQSGSSYNEQFF.

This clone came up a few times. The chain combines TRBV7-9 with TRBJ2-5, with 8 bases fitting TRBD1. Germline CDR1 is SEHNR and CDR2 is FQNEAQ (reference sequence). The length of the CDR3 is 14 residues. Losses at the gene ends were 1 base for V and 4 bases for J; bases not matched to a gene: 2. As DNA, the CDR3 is TGTGCCAGCAGCTTAGTACAGGGGGGAGAGACCCAGTACTTC. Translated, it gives CASSLVQGGETQYF.

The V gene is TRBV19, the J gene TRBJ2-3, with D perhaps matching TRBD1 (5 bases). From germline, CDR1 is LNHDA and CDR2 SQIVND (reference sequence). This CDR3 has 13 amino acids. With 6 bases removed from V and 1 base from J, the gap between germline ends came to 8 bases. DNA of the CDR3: TGTGCCAGTAGCCCGACAGGCACAGATACGCAGTATTTT. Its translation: CASSPTGTDTQYF.

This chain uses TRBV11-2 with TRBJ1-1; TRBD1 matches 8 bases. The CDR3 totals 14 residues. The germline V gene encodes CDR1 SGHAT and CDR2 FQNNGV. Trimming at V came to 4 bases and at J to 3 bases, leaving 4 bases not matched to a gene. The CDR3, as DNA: TGTGCCAGCAGCTGGACACAGGGGGACACTGAAGCTTTCTTT. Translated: CASSWTQGDTEAFF.

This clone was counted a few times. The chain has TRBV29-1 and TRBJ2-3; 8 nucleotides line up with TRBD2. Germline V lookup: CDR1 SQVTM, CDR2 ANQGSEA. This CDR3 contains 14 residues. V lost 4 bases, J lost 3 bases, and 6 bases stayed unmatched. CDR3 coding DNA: TGCAGCGTTGTGTCGGGAGGGAGAACAGATACGCAGTATTTT. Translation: CSVVSGGRTDTQYF.

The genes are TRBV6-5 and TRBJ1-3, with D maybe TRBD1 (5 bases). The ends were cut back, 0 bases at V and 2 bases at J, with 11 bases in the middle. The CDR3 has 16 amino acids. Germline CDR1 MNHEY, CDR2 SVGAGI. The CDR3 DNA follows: TGTGCCAGCAGTTACTCGGGGGGAACGGCTGGAAACACCATATATTTT. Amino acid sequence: CASSYSGGTAGNTIYF.

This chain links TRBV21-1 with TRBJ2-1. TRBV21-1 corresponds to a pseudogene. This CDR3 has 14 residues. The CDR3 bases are TGTGCCAGCGGTACCGGGCACCCACCCAATGAGCAGTTCTTC. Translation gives CASGTGHPPNEQFF.

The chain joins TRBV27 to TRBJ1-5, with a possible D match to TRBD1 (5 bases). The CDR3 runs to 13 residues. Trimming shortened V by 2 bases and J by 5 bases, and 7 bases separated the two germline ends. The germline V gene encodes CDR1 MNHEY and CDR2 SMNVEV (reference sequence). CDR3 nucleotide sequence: TGTGCCAGCAGTTTAGGACAATATCAGCCCCAGCATTTT. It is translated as CASSLGQYQPQHF.

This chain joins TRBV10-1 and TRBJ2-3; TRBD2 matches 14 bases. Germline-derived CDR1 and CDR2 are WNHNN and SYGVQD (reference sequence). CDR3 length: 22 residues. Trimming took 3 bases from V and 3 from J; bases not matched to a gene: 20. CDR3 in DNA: TGCGCCAGCAGTGACCAATGGTCTGGACTAGCGGGAGGCCTCGGCGAGACAGATACGCAGTATTTT. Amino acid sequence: CASSDQWSGLAGGLGETDTQYF.

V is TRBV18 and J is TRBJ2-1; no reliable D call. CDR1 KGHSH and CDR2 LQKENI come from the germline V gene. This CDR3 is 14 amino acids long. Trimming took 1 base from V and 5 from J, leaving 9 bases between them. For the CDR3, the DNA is TGTGCCAGCTCACCACAATCCCCAAACAATGAGCAGTTCTTC. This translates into CASSPQSPNNEQFF.

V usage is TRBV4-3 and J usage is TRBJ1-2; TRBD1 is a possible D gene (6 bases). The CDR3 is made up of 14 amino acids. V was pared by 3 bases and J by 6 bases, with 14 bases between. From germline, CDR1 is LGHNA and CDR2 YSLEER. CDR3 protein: CASSQYRDNNGYTF. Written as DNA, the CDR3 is TGCGCCAGCAGCCAGTACCGGGACAACAATGGCTACACCTTC.

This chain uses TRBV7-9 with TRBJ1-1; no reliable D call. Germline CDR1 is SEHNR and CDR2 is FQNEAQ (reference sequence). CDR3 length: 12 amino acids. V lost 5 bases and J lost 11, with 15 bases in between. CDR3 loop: CASSPEAAGAFF. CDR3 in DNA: TGTGCCAGCAGCCCTGAGGCAGCCGGGGCTTTCTTT.

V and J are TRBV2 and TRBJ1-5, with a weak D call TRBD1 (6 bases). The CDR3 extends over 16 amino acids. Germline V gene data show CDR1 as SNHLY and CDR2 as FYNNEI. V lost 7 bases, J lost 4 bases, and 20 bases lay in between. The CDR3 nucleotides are TGTGCCAGCAACGAGGGTCAGGGGCATGTAAATCAGCCCCAGCATTTT. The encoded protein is CASNEGQGHVNQPQHF.

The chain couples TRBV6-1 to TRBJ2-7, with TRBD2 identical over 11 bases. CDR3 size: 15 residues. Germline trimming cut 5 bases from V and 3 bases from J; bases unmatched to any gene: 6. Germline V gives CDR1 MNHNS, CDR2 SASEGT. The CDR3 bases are TGTGCCAGCAGTCCCGGGACTAGCGGCCTCTACGAGCAGTACTTC. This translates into CASSPGTSGLYEQYF.

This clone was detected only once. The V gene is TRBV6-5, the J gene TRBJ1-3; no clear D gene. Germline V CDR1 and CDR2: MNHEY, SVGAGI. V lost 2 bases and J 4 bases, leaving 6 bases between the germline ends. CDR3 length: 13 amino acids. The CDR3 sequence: CASSYLQGNTIYF. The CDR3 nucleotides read TGTGCCAGCAGTTACCTACAAGGAAACACCATATATTTT.

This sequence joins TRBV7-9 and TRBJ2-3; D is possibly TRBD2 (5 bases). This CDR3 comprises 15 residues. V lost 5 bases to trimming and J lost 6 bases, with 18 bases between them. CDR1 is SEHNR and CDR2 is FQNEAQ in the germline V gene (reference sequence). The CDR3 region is CASSPAGRDSDTQYF. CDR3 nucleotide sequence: TGTGCCAGCAGCCCAGCCGGTCGGGATAGTGATACGCAGTATTTT.

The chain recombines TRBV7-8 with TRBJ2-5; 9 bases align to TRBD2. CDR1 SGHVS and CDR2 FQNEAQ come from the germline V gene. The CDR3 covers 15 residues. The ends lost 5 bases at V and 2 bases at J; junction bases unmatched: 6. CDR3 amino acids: CASSPSGALQETQYF. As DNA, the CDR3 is TGTGCCAGCAGCCCTAGCGGGGCCCTACAAGAGACCCAGTACTTC. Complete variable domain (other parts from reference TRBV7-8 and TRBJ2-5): GAGVSQSPRYKVAKRGQDVALRCDPISGHVSLFWYQQALGQGPEFLTYFQNEAQLDKSGLPSDRFFAERPEGSVSTLKIQRTQQEDSAVYLCASSPSGALQETQYFGPGTRLLVL.

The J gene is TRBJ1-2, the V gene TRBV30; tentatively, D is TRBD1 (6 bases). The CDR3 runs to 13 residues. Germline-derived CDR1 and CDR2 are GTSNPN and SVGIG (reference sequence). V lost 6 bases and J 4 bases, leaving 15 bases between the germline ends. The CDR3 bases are TGTGCCTGCACAGGGTTTAGATCCTATGGCTACACCTTC. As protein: CACTGFRSYGYTF.

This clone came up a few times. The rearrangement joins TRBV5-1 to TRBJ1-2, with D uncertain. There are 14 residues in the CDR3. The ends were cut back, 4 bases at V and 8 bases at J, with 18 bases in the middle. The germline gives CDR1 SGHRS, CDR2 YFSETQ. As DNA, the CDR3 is TGCGCCAGCAGCAGCCCCGGGAAATTAGGAGGCTACACCTTC. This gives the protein CASSSPGKLGGYTF.

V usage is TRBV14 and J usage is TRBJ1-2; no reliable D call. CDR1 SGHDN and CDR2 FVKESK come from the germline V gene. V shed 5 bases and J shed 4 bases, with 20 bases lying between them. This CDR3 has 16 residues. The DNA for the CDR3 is TGTGCCAGCAGCTTAGATAAATCTGGAAAGACCTATGGCTACACCTTC. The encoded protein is CASSLDKSGKTYGYTF.

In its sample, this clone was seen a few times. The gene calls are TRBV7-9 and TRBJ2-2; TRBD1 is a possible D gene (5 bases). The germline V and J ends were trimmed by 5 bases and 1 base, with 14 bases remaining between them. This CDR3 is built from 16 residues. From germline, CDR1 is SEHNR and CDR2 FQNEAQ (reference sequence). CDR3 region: CASSQRQIQNTGELFF. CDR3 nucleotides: TGTGCCAGCAGCCAACGACAGATCCAGAACACCGGGGAGCTGTTTTTT. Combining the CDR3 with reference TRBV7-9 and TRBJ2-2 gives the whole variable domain DTGVSQNPRHKITKRGQNVTFRCDPISEHNRLYWYRQTLGQGPEFLTYFQNEAQLEKSRLLSDRFSAERPKGSFSTLEIQRTEQGDSAMYLCASSQRQIQNTGELFFGEGSRLTVL.

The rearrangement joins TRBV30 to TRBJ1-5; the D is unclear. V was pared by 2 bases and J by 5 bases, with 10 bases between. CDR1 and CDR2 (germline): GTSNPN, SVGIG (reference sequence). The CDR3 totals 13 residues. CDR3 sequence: CAWSRGLDQPQHF. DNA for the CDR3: TGTGCCTGGAGTCGAGGGCTCGATCAGCCCCAGCATTTT.

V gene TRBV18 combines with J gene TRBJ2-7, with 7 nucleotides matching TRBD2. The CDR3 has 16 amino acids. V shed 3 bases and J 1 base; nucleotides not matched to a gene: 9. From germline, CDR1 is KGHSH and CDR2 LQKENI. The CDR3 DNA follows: TGTGCCAGCTCACCTGGGTCGGGAGGTTTGTCCTACGAGCAGTACTTC. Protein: CASSPGSGGLSYEQYF.

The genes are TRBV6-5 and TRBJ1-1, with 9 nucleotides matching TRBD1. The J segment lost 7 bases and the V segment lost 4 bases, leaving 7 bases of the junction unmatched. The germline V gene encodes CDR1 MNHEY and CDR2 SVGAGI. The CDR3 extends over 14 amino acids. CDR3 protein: CASSFLGQGYEAFF. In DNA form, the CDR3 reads TGTGCCAGCAGTTTCCTCGGACAGGGGTATGAAGCTTTCTTT.

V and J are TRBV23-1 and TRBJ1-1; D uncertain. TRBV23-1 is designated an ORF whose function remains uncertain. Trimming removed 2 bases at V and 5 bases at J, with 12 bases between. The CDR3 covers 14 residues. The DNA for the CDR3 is TGCGCCAGCAGTCAAACCCGCCAATTGACTGAAGCTTTCTTT. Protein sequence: CASSQTRQLTEAFF.

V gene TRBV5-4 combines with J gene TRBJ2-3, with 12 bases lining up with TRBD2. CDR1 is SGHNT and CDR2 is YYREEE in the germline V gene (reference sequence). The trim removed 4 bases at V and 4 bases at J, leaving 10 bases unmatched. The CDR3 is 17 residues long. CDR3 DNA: TGTGCCAGCAGCGTACCTAGCGGGAGGGTGGGCTCAGATACGCAGTATTTT. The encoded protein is CASSVPSGRVGSDTQYF. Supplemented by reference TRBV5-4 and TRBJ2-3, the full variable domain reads ETGVTQSPTHLIKTRGQQVTLRCSSQSGHNTVSWYQQALGQGPQFIFQYYREEENGRGNFPPRFSGLQFPNYSSELNVNALELDDSALYLCASSVPSGRVGSDTQYFGPGTRLTVL.

In DNA form, the CDR3 reads TGTGCCAGCAGATCCTTCCGGGACAGGGGGGTATCCATTCAGTACTTC. It yields the protein CASRSFRDRGVSIQYF. The chain carries TRBV27 and TRBJ2-4; TRBD1 aligns across 11 bases. The trim removed 6 bases at V and 9 bases at J, leaving 13 bases unmatched. Germline CDR1 is MNHEY and CDR2 is SMNVEV (reference sequence). The CDR3 covers 16 residues.